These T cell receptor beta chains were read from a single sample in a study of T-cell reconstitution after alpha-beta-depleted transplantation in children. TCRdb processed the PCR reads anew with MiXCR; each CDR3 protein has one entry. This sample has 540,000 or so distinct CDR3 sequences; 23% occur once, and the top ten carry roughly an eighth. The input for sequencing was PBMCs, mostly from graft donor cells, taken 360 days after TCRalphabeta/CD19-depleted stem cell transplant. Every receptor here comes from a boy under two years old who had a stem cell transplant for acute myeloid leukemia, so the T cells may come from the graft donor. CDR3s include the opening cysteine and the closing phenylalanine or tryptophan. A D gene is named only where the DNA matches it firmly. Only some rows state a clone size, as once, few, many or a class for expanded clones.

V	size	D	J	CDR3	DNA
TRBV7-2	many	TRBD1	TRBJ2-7	CASSAFRDRGSYEQYF	TGTGCCAGCAGCGCCTTCCGGGACAGGGGGTCGTACGAGCAGTACTTC
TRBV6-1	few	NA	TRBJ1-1	CASTLASGVPEAFF	TGTGCCAGCACCTTGGCGTCGGGGGTACCTGAAGCTTTCTTT
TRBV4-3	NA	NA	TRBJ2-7	CASSQESGTGRYEQYF	TGCGCCAGCAGCCAAGAATCCGGGACCGGGAGATACGAGCAGTACTTC
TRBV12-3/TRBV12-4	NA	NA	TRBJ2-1	CASTVNSDPFYNEQFF	TGTGCCAGCACCGTGAATTCAGACCCCTTTTACAATGAGCAGTTCTTC
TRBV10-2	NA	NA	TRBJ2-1	CASAGHLSYNEQFF	TGCGCCAGCGCAGGACACCTCTCCTACAATGAGCAGTTCTTC
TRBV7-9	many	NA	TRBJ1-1	CASSPRGDAFF	TGTGCCAGCAGCCCTAGGGGCGACGCTTTCTTT
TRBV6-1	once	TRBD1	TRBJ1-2	CASSKDRRTTNYGYTF	TGTGCCAGCAGCAAGGACAGGCGAACTACTAACTATGGCTACACCTTC
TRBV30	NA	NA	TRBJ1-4	CAWRIGPGRFEKLFF	TGTGCCTGGAGGATCGGACCGGGACGTTTCGAAAAACTGTTTTTT
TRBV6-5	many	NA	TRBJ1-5	CASSYSAGGLGNQPQHF	TGTGCCAGCAGTTACTCGGCCGGTGGGTTAGGGAATCAGCCCCAGCATTTT
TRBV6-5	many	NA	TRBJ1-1	CASSYRVGHTEAFF	TGTGCCAGCAGTTATAGGGTCGGGCACACTGAAGCTTTCTTT
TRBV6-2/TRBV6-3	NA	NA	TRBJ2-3	CASSYVVAGDTQYF	TGTGCCAGCAGTTACGTGGTGGCGGGAGATACGCAGTATTTT
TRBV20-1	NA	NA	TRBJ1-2	CSASRAGGYGYTF	TGCAGTGCTAGTCGCGCGGGTGGCTATGGCTACACCTTC
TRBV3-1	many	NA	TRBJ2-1	CASSRPGQTNEQFF	TGTGCCAGCAGCCGTCCCGGACAGACCAATGAGCAGTTCTTC
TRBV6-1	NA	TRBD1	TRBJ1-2	CASPGQGSYGYTF	TGTGCCAGCCCGGGACAGGGAAGCTATGGCTACACCTTC
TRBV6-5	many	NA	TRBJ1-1	CASSYDRKRYTEAFF	TGTGCCAGCAGTTACGACAGAAAACGGTACACTGAAGCTTTCTTT
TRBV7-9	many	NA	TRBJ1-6	CASSLGKEGYSPLHF	TGTGCCAGCAGCTTAGGCAAAGAGGGATATTCACCCCTCCACTTT
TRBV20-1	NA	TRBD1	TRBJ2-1	CSASLRDRAYNEQFF	TGCAGTGCTAGCCTACGGGACAGGGCCTACAATGAGCAGTTCTTC
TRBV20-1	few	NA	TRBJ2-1	CSPKGGAGQRLMNEQFF	TGCAGTCCGAAAGGGGGGGCCGGTCAAAGGCTTATGAATGAGCAGTTCTTC
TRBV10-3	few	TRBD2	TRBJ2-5	CAISEAGTSGETQYF	TGTGCCATCAGTGAAGCCGGGACTAGCGGCGAGACCCAGTACTTC
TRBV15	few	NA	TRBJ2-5	CATSRLRGSETQYF	TGTGCCACCAGCAGGTTGAGGGGGAGTGAGACCCAGTACTTC
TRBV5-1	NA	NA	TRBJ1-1	CASSLVNRNTEAFF	TGCGCCAGCAGCTTGGTGAACAGGAACACTGAAGCTTTCTTT
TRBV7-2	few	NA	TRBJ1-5	CASSLAYPEQPQHF	TGTGCCAGCAGCTTAGCGTATCCTGAGCAGCCCCAGCATTTT
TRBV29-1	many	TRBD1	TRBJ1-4	CSASSGTGGEKLFF	TGCAGCGCCTCCTCCGGGACAGGGGGGGAAAAACTGTTTTTT
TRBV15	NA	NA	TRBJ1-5	CATSRDRTDIFPWSQPQHF	TGTGCCACCAGCAGAGATAGGACAGATATATTCCCTTGGAGTCAGCCCCAGCATTTT
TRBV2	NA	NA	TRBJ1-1	CASREGRGNTEAFF	TGTGCCAGCAGGGAGGGGAGGGGAAACACTGAAGCTTTCTTT
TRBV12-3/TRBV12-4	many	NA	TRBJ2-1	CASSLGRFVSESSYNEQFF	TGTGCCAGCAGTTTAGGTCGTTTTGTATCTGAAAGCTCCTACAATGAGCAGTTCTTC
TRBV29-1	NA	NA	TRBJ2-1	CSVVQGRVPNEQFF	TGCAGCGTTGTTCAGGGGAGGGTTCCCAATGAGCAGTTCTTC
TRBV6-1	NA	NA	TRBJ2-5	CASRALLGPLKTQYF	TGTGCCAGCAGGGCCCTCCTGGGACCATTGAAGACCCAGTACTTC
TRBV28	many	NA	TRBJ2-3	CASSPRGEGTDTQYF	TGTGCCAGCAGTCCAAGGGGGGAGGGCACAGATACGCAGTATTTT
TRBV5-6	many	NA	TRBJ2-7	CASSPFWLDLPYEQYF	TGTGCCAGCAGCCCTTTTTGGCTAGACCTCCCTTACGAGCAGTACTTC
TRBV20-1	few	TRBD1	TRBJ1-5	CSARLGTGVQPQHF	TGCAGTGCTAGATTGGGGACAGGGGTTCAGCCCCAGCATTTT
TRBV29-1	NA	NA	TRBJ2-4	CSVAISENIQYF	TGCAGCGTTGCGATCAGCGAAAACATTCAGTACTTC
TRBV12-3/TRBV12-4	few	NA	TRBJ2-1	CASSPGRRGYNEQFF	TGTGCCAGCAGTCCGGGGAGACGGGGATACAATGAGCAGTTCTTC
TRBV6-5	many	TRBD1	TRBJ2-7	CASSLTGADSYEQYF	TGTGCCAGCAGTTTAACAGGGGCCGACTCCTACGAGCAGTACTTC
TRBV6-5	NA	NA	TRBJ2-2	CASSSYASSGELFF	TGTGCCAGCAGTTCTTACGCGTCCTCCGGGGAGCTGTTTTTT
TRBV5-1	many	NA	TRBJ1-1	CASSPAPGSRANTEAFF	TGCGCCAGCAGCCCAGCCCCCGGGTCGAGGGCTAACACTGAAGCTTTCTTT